This is a list of T cell receptor beta chains from one sample in a study of identical twins. TCRdb ran MiXCR on the 5' RACE reads and lists one entry per CDR3 protein. Seen here are approximately 630,000 distinct CDR3 sequences, less than 9% observed once, and the top ten hold about 1.6%. The data also belong to a second study, concerning yellow fever vaccine responses in identical twins.

Specimen: PBMCs. Every receptor here comes from a young woman in good health. The CDR3 runs from the conserved cysteine through the conserved F or W. A D gene is named only where the DNA matches it firmly. Part of the rows lack a size; the others show once, few, many or a class for expanded clones.

>TRBV10-3|TRBD1|few|TRBJ1-4
TGTGCCATCAGTGATTCCGGGACAGCTAATGAAAAACTGTTTTTT
CAISDSGTANEKLFF
>TRBV6-2/TRBV6-3|NA|few|TRBJ2-3
TGTGCCAGCAGTTACAATGGGAGGGGGGGCACAGATACGCAGTATTTT
CASSYNGRGGTDTQYF
>TRBV7-9|TRBD1|few|TRBJ2-1
TGTGCCAGCAGCTTAGTCGGGACAGGGGTCTACAATGAGCAGTTCTTC
CASSLVGTGVYNEQFF
>TRBV10-3|TRBD1|NA|TRBJ1-1
TGTGCCATCAGTCCACAGGGGCGGACTGAAGCTTTCTTT
CAISPQGRTEAFF
>TRBV24-1|NA|NA|TRBJ2-1
TGTGCCACCAGTGATTTGCGCAGGCCTAAGGACTCCTACAATGAGCAGTTCTTC
CATSDLRRPKDSYNEQFF
>TRBV5-6|NA|NA|TRBJ2-5
TGTGCCAGCAGCTTCGTGTCAGGGTATCAAGAGACCCAGTACTTC
CASSFVSGYQETQYF
>TRBV7-6|NA|NA|TRBJ1-1
TGTGCCAGCAGCTTAGAGTTCGGGTTTGAAGCTTTCTTT
CASSLEFGFEAFF
>TRBV6-5|TRBD2|NA|TRBJ2-7
TGTGCCAGCAGTTACTCGAGATTGAAGCGGGAGGGTTTCGAGCAGTACTTC
CASSYSRLKREGFEQYF
>TRBV10-3|NA|once|TRBJ2-3
TGTGCCATCAGTGAGTCATGGGTCACAGATACGCAGTATTTT
CAISESWVTDTQYF
>TRBV7-9|TRBD2|NA|TRBJ2-5
TGTGCCAGCTTCCGGAGTGGGAGGGCTGTTGAGACCCAGTACTTC
CASFRSGRAVETQYF
>TRBV9|NA|NA|TRBJ2-5
TGTGCCAGCAGCGTAGGTCAGGGCCAAGAGATCCAGTACTTC
CASSVGQGQEIQYF
>TRBV28|NA|few|TRBJ1-2
TGTGCCAGCAGAGCCGACAGGCGCTATGGCTACACCTTC
CASRADRRYGYTF
>TRBV4-1|TRBD1|NA|TRBJ2-4
TGCGCCAGCAGCCGGGACAGAGAAAACATTCAGTACTTC
CASSRDRENIQYF
>TRBV7-6|NA|once|TRBJ1-2
TGTGCCAGCAGCACTGGCCTGGACAGCCCTCGTGGCTACACCTTC
CASSTGLDSPRGYTF
>TRBV6-4|NA|NA|TRBJ2-7
TGTGCCAGCAGTGACTCCGACGGGCACGAGCAGTACTTC
CASSDSDGHEQYF
>TRBV10-3|NA|many|TRBJ2-1
TGTGCCATCAGTGAGTCGAGCCTAGTAGTATACTACAATGAGCAGTTCTTC
CAISESSLVVYYNEQFF
>TRBV19|NA|NA|TRBJ1-1
TGTGCCAGTACCTCCGCAGTTGGGGGGGCTGAAGCTTTCTTT
CASTSAVGGAEAFF
>TRBV6-2/TRBV6-3|TRBD2|NA|TRBJ2-7
TGTGCCAGCAGTTACTCCGCGGGAGGGCCATACGAGCAGTACTTC
CASSYSAGGPYEQYF
>TRBV2|NA|many|TRBJ2-2
TGTGCCAGCAGCCTACAGGGATCGTGGACCGGGGAGCTGTTTTTT
CASSLQGSWTGELFF
>TRBV10-3|TRBD2|few|TRBJ2-3
TGTGCCATCAGCCCTAGCGGGAGGGATACGCAGTATTTT
CAISPSGRDTQYF
>TRBV5-1|NA|NA|TRBJ2-1
TGCGCCAGCAGCTTGGACGGACATCGCAATGAGCAGTTCTTC
CASSLDGHRNEQFF
>TRBV2|TRBD2|NA|TRBJ2-3
TGTGCCTGCAGTCCTAAACGAGGACTAGCGGGAGCCAGGGATACGCAGTATTTT
CACSPKRGLAGARDTQYF
>TRBV7-6|NA|NA|TRBJ2-5
TGTGCCAGCAGCCCGTATCCGTCACCTGCTCAAGAGACCCAGTACTTC
CASSPYPSPAQETQYF
>TRBV12-3/TRBV12-4|NA|many|TRBJ1-4
TGTGCCAGCAGCGTACAGGAGACCAATGAAAAACTGTTTTTT
CASSVQETNEKLFF
>TRBV14|NA|many|TRBJ2-7
TGTGCCAGCAGTCCTTTCCAGGGGTCTGGGCAGTACTTC
CASSPFQGSGQYF
>TRBV7-7|TRBD2|many|TRBJ2-1
TGTGCCAGCAGCCCAGGACTAGATGAGTTCTTC
CASSPGLDEFF
>TRBV27|NA|many|TRBJ2-3
TGTGCCAGCACTAAACAGGGACGCACAGATACGCAGTATTTT
CASTKQGRTDTQYF
>TRBV28|NA|NA|TRBJ2-7
TGTGCCAGCAGTCCCGCGGGAAATCCTTTGCTCGAGCAGTACTTC
CASSPAGNPLLEQYF
>TRBV29-1|NA|few|TRBJ2-1
TGCAGCGTTGAAGTTCCGCCCCAGTGGGCCTACAATGAGCAGTTCTTC
CSVEVPPQWAYNEQFF
>TRBV20-1|NA|NA|TRBJ1-1
TGCAGTGCTAGAGAACATGGGGCCAACACTGAAGCTTTCTTT
CSAREHGANTEAFF
>TRBV6-1|TRBD2|NA|TRBJ2-1
TGTGCCAGCAGTGTTGGGGCTAGCGGGTACAATGAGCAGTTCTTC
CASSVGASGYNEQFF
>TRBV29-1|TRBD2|NA|TRBJ2-3
TGCAGCGTTCCCGGACTAGCGCACACAGATACGCAGTATTTT
CSVPGLAHTDTQYF
>TRBV15|TRBD1|many|TRBJ1-2
TGTGCCACCAGGGGGGACAGCCTCTACTCCCCTTATGGCTACACCTTC
CATRGDSLYSPYGYTF
>TRBV7-9|NA|many|TRBJ1-1
TGTGCCAGCAGTCGCAGGGGACCTGAAGCTTTCTTT
CASSRRGPEAFF
>TRBV7-8|NA|NA|TRBJ1-1
TGTGCCAGCAGCTTACTGGACCGGGTGGCCACTGAAGCTTTCTTT
CASSLLDRVATEAFF